This T cell receptor beta chain was sequenced during a study of T cell repertoires in aging, cancer and after chemotherapy. Concerning this clonotype itself: What it recognizes is unknown.

The template was genomic DNA from peripheral blood, not RNA. Findings and caveats of the study: Rebound thymic output was suggested by rising median generation probability during chemotherapy in each cancer cohort.

Trimming removed 3 bases from V and 8 bases from J, with 20 bases in between. Germline-derived CDR1 and CDR2 are DFQATT and SNEGSKA (reference sequence). CDR3 length: 15 amino acids. A mixed TRB-A/B primer pool amplified rearranged TRB by multiplex touch-down PCR. TCRdb processed the multiplex PCR reads anew with MiXCR; each CDR3 protein has one entry. The repertoire holds under 6,000 distinct CDR3 sequences, with 25% to 30% as singletons. Sequencing was carried out using blood. The clonotype comes from a human donor with a solid tumor. The V and J genes are TRBV20-1 and TRBJ2-1, with D perhaps matching TRBD2 (6 bases). The CDR3 spells CSASAPGGPGHEQFF. CDR3 sequence (DNA): TGCAGTGCTAGCGCACCCGGAGGGCCCGGGCATGAGCAGTTCTTC.